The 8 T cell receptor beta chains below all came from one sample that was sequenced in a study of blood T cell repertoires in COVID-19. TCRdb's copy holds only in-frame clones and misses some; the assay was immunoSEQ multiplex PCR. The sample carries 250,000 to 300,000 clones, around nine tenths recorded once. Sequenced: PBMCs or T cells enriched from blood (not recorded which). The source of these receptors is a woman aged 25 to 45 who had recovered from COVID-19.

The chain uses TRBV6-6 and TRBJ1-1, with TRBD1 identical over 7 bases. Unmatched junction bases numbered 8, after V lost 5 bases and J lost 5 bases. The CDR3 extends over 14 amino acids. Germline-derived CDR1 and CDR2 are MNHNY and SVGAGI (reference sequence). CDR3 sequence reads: CASSLRGQGTEAFF. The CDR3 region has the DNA TGTGCCAGCAGTCTTAGGGGGCAGGGGACTGAAGCTTTCTTT.

The CDR3 DNA reads as TGTGCCAGCAGTGACAGGTTCTTGAACACTGAAGCTTTCTTT. It translates to CASSDRFLNTEAFF. The chain links TRBV2 to TRBJ1-1; D not resolved. CDR3 length: 14 residues. Trimming pared 3 bases from V and 0 bases from J, leaving 8 bases between. Germline-derived CDR1 and CDR2 are SNHLY and FYNNEI.

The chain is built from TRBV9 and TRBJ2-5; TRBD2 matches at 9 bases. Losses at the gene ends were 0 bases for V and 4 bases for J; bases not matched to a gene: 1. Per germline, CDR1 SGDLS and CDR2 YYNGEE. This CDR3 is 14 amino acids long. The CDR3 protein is CASSVVAGVETQYF. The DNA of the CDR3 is TGTGCCAGCAGCGTAGTAGCGGGAGTAGAGACCCAGTACTTC.

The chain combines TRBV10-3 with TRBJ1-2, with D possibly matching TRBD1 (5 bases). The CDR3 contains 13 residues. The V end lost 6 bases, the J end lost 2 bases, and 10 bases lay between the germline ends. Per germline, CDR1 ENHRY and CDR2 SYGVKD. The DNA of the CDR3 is TGTGCCATCAGCGCCGGACAAAACTATGGCTACACCTTC. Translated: CAISAGQNYGYTF.

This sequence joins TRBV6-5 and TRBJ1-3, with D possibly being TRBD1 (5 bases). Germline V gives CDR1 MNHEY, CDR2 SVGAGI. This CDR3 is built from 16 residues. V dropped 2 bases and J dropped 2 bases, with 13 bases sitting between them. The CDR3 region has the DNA TGTGCCAGCAGTTACGGCGGGGACTTGACTGGAAACACCATATATTTT. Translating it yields CASSYGGDLTGNTIYF.

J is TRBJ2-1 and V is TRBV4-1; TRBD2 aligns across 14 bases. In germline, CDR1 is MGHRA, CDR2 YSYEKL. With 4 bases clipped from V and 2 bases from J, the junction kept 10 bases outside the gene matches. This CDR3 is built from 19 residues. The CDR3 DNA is TGCGCCAGCAGCCCCTCCGGGACTAGCGGGAGAAGTGCCTACAATGAGCAGTTCTTC. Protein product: CASSPSGTSGRSAYNEQFF.

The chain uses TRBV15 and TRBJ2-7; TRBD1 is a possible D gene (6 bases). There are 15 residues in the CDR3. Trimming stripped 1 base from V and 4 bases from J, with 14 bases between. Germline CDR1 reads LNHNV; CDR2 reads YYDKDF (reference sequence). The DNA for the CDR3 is TGTGCCACCAGCAGAGGAGGAACAGGGCCGTACGAGCAGTACTTC. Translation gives CATSRGGTGPYEQYF.

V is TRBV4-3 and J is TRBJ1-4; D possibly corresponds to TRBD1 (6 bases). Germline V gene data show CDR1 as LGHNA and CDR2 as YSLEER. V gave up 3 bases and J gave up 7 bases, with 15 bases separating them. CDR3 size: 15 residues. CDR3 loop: CASSQRTVLAEKLFF. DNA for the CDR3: TGCGCCAGCAGCCAGAGGACAGTTCTTGCTGAAAAACTGTTTTTT.